Following are 32 T cell receptor beta chains from one sample sequenced in a study of Ad26.COV2.S vaccination and SARS-CoV-2 variants (dated by TCRdb to the early 2020s). In light of the paper, this sample's treatment or condition label describes: some 20 received Ad26.COV2.S at low or high dose, single or two shots; about five received placebo; per-sample allocation not given. For vaccine and placebo recipients, repertoires were sequenced using samples collected on day 63 after the first injection. Library preparation used the immunoSEQ multiplex PCR assay. This is the immuneACCESS table as TCRdb keeps it, with only in-frame sequences that have V and J called. A part of the clones is gone; compared with another copy, unresolved V genes explain less than half, and the rest is unexplained. The sample table shows about 400,000 clones, and 83% are seen once. Jointly, the top ten make up around 7% of the sample.

The sample consisted of peripheral blood, taken in a trial of Ad26.COV2.S vaccine versus placebo. The receptors shown here come from a person between 18 and 65 years old who received the Ad26.COV2.S COVID-19 vaccine or a placebo.

This clone was seen only a few times. The chain employs TRBV6-5 and TRBJ2-7, with TRBD1 identical over 8 bases. Trimming took 4 bases from V and 0 from J; bases not matched to a gene: 8. The CDR3 is 16 residues long. CDR1 MNHEY and CDR2 SVGAGI come from the germline V gene. This chain's CDR3 is CASSSYRDRTSYEQYF. The CDR3 DNA reads as TGTGCCAGCAGTTCCTACCGGGACAGGACCTCCTACGAGCAGTACTTC.

The chain recombines TRBV27 with TRBJ2-1; D remains ambiguous. The CDR3 is 13 amino acids. Germline V gene lookup returns CDR1 MNHEY and CDR2 SMNVEV (reference sequence). V was pared by 5 bases and J by 10 bases, with 15 bases between. CDR3 DNA sequence: TGTGCCAGCAGTCGATTCCCCTCCGGGGAGCAGTTCTTC. It encodes CASSRFPSGEQFF.

The V and J genes are TRBV27 and TRBJ1-5; D not certain. The V gene's germline CDR1 is MNHEY and CDR2 SMNVEV (reference sequence). CDR3 size: 14 residues. Trimming pared 6 bases from V and 2 bases from J, leaving 11 bases between. The CDR3 loop reads CASRTVYGNQPQHF. DNA for the CDR3: TGTGCCAGCAGGACGGTCTACGGCAATCAGCCCCAGCATTTT.

The chain carries TRBV5-4 and TRBJ1-2; D gene ambiguous. Germline values: CDR1 SGHNT, CDR2 YYREEE (reference sequence). The CDR3 totals 13 residues. The germline V and J ends were trimmed by 0 bases and 5 bases, with 8 bases remaining between them. The CDR3 DNA sequence: TGTGCCAGCAGCTTGGTCGAGGGTTATGGCTACACCTTC. Translating gives CASSLVEGYGYTF.

The J gene is TRBJ1-5, the V gene TRBV12-3 or TRBV12-4; no firm D call. V shed 8 bases and J shed 3 bases, with 11 bases lying between them. CDR3 length: 13 residues. CDR3 coding DNA: TGTGCCAGCCTACTATCTAACAATCAGCCCCAGCATTTT. Amino acid sequence: CASLLSNNQPQHF.

The chain combines TRBV5-1 with TRBJ2-1; tentatively, D is TRBD2 (6 bases). The CDR3 extends over 14 amino acids. Germline assignment: CDR1 SGHRS and CDR2 YFSETQ. V was clipped by 3 bases and J by 8 bases, with 15 bases between them. The CDR3 is CASSWRLGTDEQFF. The CDR3 DNA is TGCGCCAGCAGCTGGCGACTAGGCACGGATGAGCAGTTCTTC.

The rearrangement links TRBV10-3 to TRBJ2-1; 10 bases align to TRBD2. CDR1 is ENHRY and CDR2 is SYGVKD in the germline V gene. V was clipped by 2 bases and J by 6 bases; unmatched bases: 4. The CDR3 consists of 15 residues. The CDR3 region is CAISESGGAVNEQFF. CDR3 nucleotide sequence: TGTGCCATCAGTGAGAGCGGGGGGGCCGTCAATGAGCAGTTCTTC.

The chain combines TRBV19 with TRBJ2-1, with 8 bases aligning to TRBD1. V lost 10 bases to trimming and J lost 6 bases; unmatched junction nucleotides: 11. The germline CDR1 and CDR2 sequences are LNHDA and SQIVND (reference sequence). The CDR3 has 14 amino acids. The chain's CDR3 is CATDKGQVANEQFF. CDR3 sequence (DNA): TGTGCCACCGACAAGGGACAGGTTGCCAATGAGCAGTTCTTC.

This clone was seen more than once but under ten times. V is TRBV10-1 and J is TRBJ1-3, with a weak D call TRBD1 (5 bases). CDR1 and CDR2 from the germline V gene are WNHNN and SYGVQD (reference sequence). This CDR3 comprises 18 residues. Trimming pared 6 bases from V and 1 base from J, leaving 22 bases between. The CDR3 loop is CASSHKDDGAPSGNTIYF. For the CDR3, the DNA is TGCGCCAGCAGCCACAAGGATGACGGGGCCCCATCTGGAAACACCATATATTTT.

The V call is TRBV5-5, the J call TRBJ2-7; D is uncertain. V dropped 0 bases and J dropped 0 bases, with 10 bases sitting between them. This CDR3 is 15 amino acids long. Germline-derived CDR1 and CDR2 are SGHKS and YYEKEE (reference sequence). CDR3 amino acids: CASSLDPRHSYEQYF. DNA of the CDR3: TGTGCCAGCAGCTTGGATCCGCGACACTCCTACGAGCAGTACTTC. Variable domain in full (rest from reference TRBV5-5 and TRBJ2-7): DAGVTQSPTHLIKTRGQQVTLRCSPISGHKSVSWYQQVLGQGPQFIFQYYEKEERGRGNFPDRFSARQFPNYSSELNVNALLLGDSALYLCASSLDPRHSYEQYFGPGTRLTVT.

The V call is TRBV7-6, the J call TRBJ2-1; D perhaps matches TRBD2 (5 bases). The CDR3 is 15 amino acids. Trimming removed 1 base from V and 7 bases from J, with 14 bases in between. Germline V lookup: CDR1 SGHVS, CDR2 FNYEAQ. Here the CDR3 DNA reads TGTGCCAGCAGCTTAGGAGGGCTAGCTCTAAATGAGCAGTTCTTC. Translated, it gives CASSLGGLALNEQFF. The variable domain in full, with the rest retrieved from reference TRBV7-6 and TRBJ2-1, is GAGVSQSPRYKVTKRGQDVALRCDPISGHVSLYWYRQALGQGPEFLTYFNYEAQQDKSGLPNDRFSAERPEGSISTLTIQRTEQRDSAMYRCASSLGGLALNEQFFGPGTRLTVL.

The chain is built from TRBV4-1 and TRBJ2-1; the D is unclear. CDR1 is MGHRA, CDR2 YSYEKL, per germline. The germline V and J ends were trimmed by 1 base and 5 bases, with 6 bases remaining between them. The CDR3 runs to 13 residues. In nucleotides, the CDR3 is TGCGCCAGCAGCCAAGTCTCTGACAATGAGCAGTTCTTC. Its translation: CASSQVSDNEQFF.

The chain has TRBV7-9 and TRBJ1-4; D is possibly TRBD1 (5 bases). Germline CDR1 and CDR2: SEHNR and FQNEAQ (reference sequence). The V and J ends lost 5 bases and 3 bases respectively, with 13 bases between them. CDR3 size: 15 residues. CDR3 nucleotides: TGTGCCAGCAGCGGTACAGGACTCTCTAATGAAAAACTGTTTTTT. Its translation is CASSGTGLSNEKLFF. The entire variable domain, with the rest obtained from reference TRBV7-9 and TRBJ1-4, is as follows: DTGVSQNPRHKITKRGQNVTFRCDPISEHNRLYWYRQTLGQGPEFLTYFQNEAQLEKSRLLSDRFSAERPKGSFSTLEIQRTEQGDSAMYLCASSGTGLSNEKLFFGSGTQLSVL.

This clone was counted once. The chain joins TRBV10-3 to TRBJ2-7; D perhaps matches TRBD2 (5 bases). The V gene's germline CDR1 is ENHRY and CDR2 SYGVKD. There are 15 residues in the CDR3. Trimming pared 0 bases from V and 7 bases from J, leaving 16 bases between. CDR3 nucleotide sequence: TGTGCCATCAGTGAGTCGAAACCGGGGTTCAGGGAGCAGTACTTC. This translates into CAISESKPGFREQYF.

V usage is TRBV5-1 and J usage is TRBJ2-5, with 7 bases aligning to TRBD1. The germline CDR1 and CDR2 sequences are SGHRS and YFSETQ. The CDR3 sequence is 18 residues long. V lost 4 bases and J lost 3; bases outside the gene matches: 18. The DNA of the CDR3 is TGCGCCAGCAGCCGAGGCCCACAGGGGCCCTTTGGGAAAGAGACCCAGTACTTC. Encoded protein: CASSRGPQGPFGKETQYF.

The chain carries TRBV27 and TRBJ2-6; D possibly corresponds to TRBD1 (6 bases). CDR3 length equals 17 residues. The V gene's germline CDR1 is MNHEY and CDR2 SMNVEV (reference sequence). With 5 bases removed from V and 0 bases from J, the gap between germline ends came to 14 bases. CDR3 in amino acids: CASSPQQGPSGANVLTF. CDR3 DNA: TGTGCCAGCAGTCCCCAACAGGGTCCCTCTGGGGCCAACGTCCTGACTTTC.

The gene calls are TRBV4-2 and TRBJ2-2; D possibly uses TRBD1 or TRBD2 (5 bases each). V lost 4 bases, J lost 4 bases, and 13 bases lay in between. The CDR3 totals 15 residues. Germline CDR1 is LGHNA and CDR2 is YNFKEQ. In DNA form, the CDR3 reads TGTGCCAGCAGCCTCCGGGACCCCAGCACCGGGGAGCTGTTTTTT. Its protein is CASSLRDPSTGELFF.

The chain joins TRBV5-1 to TRBJ2-7, with D perhaps TRBD1 (5 bases). Trimming shortened V by 0 bases and J by 5 bases, and 6 bases separated the two germline ends. The germline V gene has CDR1 SGHRS and CDR2 YFSETQ. The CDR3 runs to 12 residues. The CDR3 DNA reads as TGCGCCAGCAGCTTGGACAGGAACGAGCAGTACTTC. Its translation is CASSLDRNEQYF.

The chain uses TRBV5-4 and TRBJ2-5; unclear D gene. V lost 0 bases, J lost 5 bases, and 14 bases lay in between. CDR3 length: 15 residues. Per the germline V gene, CDR1 is SGHNT and CDR2 is YYREEE (reference sequence). The CDR3 DNA sequence: TGTGCCAGCAGCTTGGCCCCTTACTTGGGGGAGACCCAGTACTTC. Translating it yields CASSLAPYLGETQYF.

This clone was observed a handful of times. The rearrangement joins TRBV7-3 to TRBJ2-7; TRBD1 matches at 7 bases. CDR1 is SGHTA, CDR2 FQGTGA, per germline. This CDR3 comprises 13 residues. Trimming at V came to 8 bases and at J to 3 bases, leaving 7 bases not matched to a gene. DNA for the CDR3: TGTGCCAGCGCATCTCGACAGGGCTACGAGCAGTACTTC. Its protein is CASASRQGYEQYF.

This chain connects TRBV14 to TRBJ2-7; TRBD1 matches at 9 bases. Germline V gene lookup returns CDR1 SGHDN and CDR2 FVKESK. The CDR3 runs 15 residues. Losses at the gene ends were 5 bases for V and 5 bases for J; bases not matched to a gene: 10. CDR3 residues: CASSEPGQGSHEQYF. CDR3 sequence (DNA): TGTGCCAGCAGCGAACCGGGACAGGGTTCCCACGAGCAGTACTTC.

CDR3 coding DNA: TGTGCCAGCAGTTACGAAATGAGCTCCTATAATTCACCCCTCCACTTT. This gives the protein CASSYEMSSYNSPLHF. The chain employs TRBV6-2 or TRBV6-3 and TRBJ1-6; D not resolved. The V end was cut by 2 bases, the J end by 0 bases, with 8 bases between. This CDR3 spans 16 amino acids. Germline loops: CDR1 MNHEY, CDR2 SVGEGT.

V gene TRBV10-2 combines with J gene TRBJ2-5; 8 bases are shared with TRBD2. CDR3 size: 13 residues. CDR1 WSHSY and CDR2 SAAADI come from the germline V gene. Germline trimming cut 4 bases from V and 10 bases from J; bases unmatched to any gene: 8. As DNA, the CDR3 is TGCGCCAGCAGTGCAAGTCGGGGGGGTGACCAGTACTTC. This translates into CASSASRGGDQYF.

The chain combines TRBV7-2 with TRBJ2-3; 14 bases match TRBD2. This CDR3 has 15 amino acids. The V and J ends lost 8 bases and 2 bases, in that order; junction bases with no gene match: 3. The germline V gene encodes CDR1 SGHTA and CDR2 FQGNSA. This chain's CDR3 is CASGLAGGNTDTQYF. The CDR3 DNA sequence: TGTGCCAGCGGACTAGCGGGGGGAAACACAGATACGCAGTATTTT.

The CDR3 protein is CASSGRGVPGELFF. The CDR3 DNA follows: TGTGCCAGCAGTGGCCGAGGGGTCCCCGGGGAGCTGTTTTTT. The chain couples TRBV25-1 to TRBJ2-2; D may match TRBD1 or TRBD2 (5 bases each). Looked up from germline, CDR1 is MGHDK and CDR2 is SYGVNS. V shed 4 bases and J shed 6 bases, with 12 bases lying between them. CDR3 size: 14 residues.

The count of this clone is one. The chain is built from TRBV7-2 and TRBJ1-6, with D possibly TRBD1 on 6 matching bases. Germline V CDR1 and CDR2: SGHTA, FQGNSA. Trimming took 8 bases from V and 13 from J, leaving 15 bases between them. The CDR3 is 12 residues long. The CDR3 spells CASARGGPPLHF. The CDR3 DNA reads as TGTGCCAGCGCCCGGGGGGGCCCGCCCCTCCACTTT. The variable domain in full, with the rest retrieved from reference TRBV7-2 and TRBJ1-6, is GAGVSQSPSNKVTEKGKDVELRCDPISGHTALYWYRQSLGQGLEFLIYFQGNSAPDKSGLPSDRFSAERTGGSVSTLTIQRTQQEDSAVYLCASARGGPPLHFGNGTRLTVT.

Note on this clone: Other DNA sequences in this sample translate to the same CDR3. This chain joins TRBV6-6 and TRBJ2-7; D remains unclear. The V and J ends lost 5 bases and 2 bases respectively, with 4 bases between them. In germline, CDR1 is MNHNY, CDR2 SVGAGI (reference sequence). The CDR3 runs to 11 residues. The CDR3, as DNA: TGTGCCAGCAGTCGTACCTACGAGCAGTACTTC. Translated, it gives CASSRTYEQYF.

This clone was counted a single time. V is TRBV5-5 and J is TRBJ2-7; maybe TRBD1 (5 bases). CDR1 is SGHKS, CDR2 YYEKEE, per germline (reference sequence). The V end was cut by 0 bases, the J end by 4 bases, with 14 bases between. CDR3 length: 15 residues. In DNA, the CDR3 is TGTGCCAGCAGCTTGGACCCGGCAGGGTGGTACGAGCAGTACTTC. This encodes CASSLDPAGWYEQYF.

V and J are TRBV7-2 and TRBJ1-1; weak D call: TRBD1 (5 bases). The CDR3 has 16 residues. Trimming took 2 bases from V and 0 from J, leaving 13 bases between them. Germline lookup yields CDR1 SGHTA and CDR2 FQGNSA. The CDR3 protein is CASSLQPPGLNTEAFF. CDR3 sequence (DNA): TGTGCCAGCAGCTTACAACCACCGGGGCTGAACACTGAAGCTTTCTTT.

CDR3 residues: CASSEENRLQETQYF. CDR3 nucleotides: TGTGCCAGCAGTGAAGAGAATAGGCTGCAAGAGACCCAGTACTTC. The V call is TRBV2, the J call TRBJ2-5; D remains ambiguous. The V gene lost 1 base and the J gene lost 2 bases, with 11 bases spanning the gap. This CDR3 has 15 amino acids. Germline CDR1 reads SNHLY; CDR2 reads FYNNEI.

This clone occurred a few times. J is TRBJ2-1 and V is TRBV7-2; 7 positions agree with TRBD2. With V trimmed by 5 bases and J by 6 bases, 7 bases remained unmatched. The CDR3 covers 14 residues. Germline CDR1 and CDR2: SGHTA and FQGNSA. CDR3 in amino acids: CASSPRRETNEQFF. CDR3 DNA sequence: TGTGCCAGCAGCCCCCGGCGGGAGACCAATGAGCAGTTCTTC.

The gene calls are TRBV6-1 and TRBJ2-5; 9 bases line up with TRBD2. Germline values: CDR1 MNHNS, CDR2 SASEGT. The CDR3 runs to 13 residues. J lost 5 bases, V lost 4 bases, and 2 bases had no gene match. CDR3 in amino acids: CASSVAGVETQYF. The CDR3 coding sequence is TGTGCCAGCAGTGTAGCGGGAGTGGAGACCCAGTACTTC.